This T cell receptor beta chain was obtained from a study of T cell responses to AZD1222 COVID-19 vaccine. Study at large: Pooled samples include second doses given at about 4 or 12 weeks.

Using immunoSEQ multiplex PCR, the repertoire was profiled, and TCRdb retains in-frame clones only, with some absent. The table includes over 75,000 clones, 85% to 90% detected once. There are 13 residues in the CDR3. The germline V gene has CDR1 MGHRA and CDR2 YSYEKL. The J segment lost 4 bases and the V segment lost 6 bases, leaving 5 bases of the junction unmatched. The TCR comes from an adult in good health. Sequenced material: peripheral blood, taken on day 0 of AZD1222 vaccination. The chain has TRBV4-1 and TRBJ1-2; TRBD1 aligns across 7 bases. The CDR3 nucleotides are TGCGCCAGCAGGCCTACAGGGGCCTATGGCTACACCTTC. Translated: CASRPTGAYGYTF.